This TCR beta chain was obtained from a study of regulatory T cells in long-lasting Graves disease. The overall study: Newly diagnosed Graves' patients had under 3 months of antithyroid drugs. Study conclusions and caveats: Under persistent disease, TRBV28, TRBJ1-2 and TRBJ2-5 were used preferentially.

Investigators prepared the TCR beta libraries by applying iRepertoire HTBI primers and Arm-PCR of CDR3 regions. TCRdb re-called the multiplex PCR reads through MiXCR, storing one row per CDR3 protein. Of under 500,000 distinct CDR3 sequences detected, about 15% appear once; the ten largest clones hold about 10%. Germline V lookup: CDR1 MNHNS, CDR2 SASEGT. V lost 6 bases and J lost 3; bases outside the gene matches: 10. The CDR3 length is 15 residues. Specified time point: newly diagnosed GD, antithyroid drugs for less than 3 months. With RNA extracted from PBMCs as input, the TCR library was made. Graves' disease was diagnosed by American Thyroid Association guidelines. A note on this clonotype: The antigen remains undetermined.

A further study also used this sample, focusing on T cells in Graves' hyperthyroidism and ophthalmopathy. That study adds: An initial round of RT-PCR targeting the TCR CDR3 relied on the HTBI primer set.

The chain uses TRBV6-1 and TRBJ2-7, with 8 bases lining up with TRBD2. This clonotype was obtained from a woman aged 25 to 45 with Graves disease. The sample in question was peripheral blood mononuclear cells (PBMCs), obtained at new diagnosis, from a patient treated with antithyroid drugs. CDR3 DNA sequence: TGTGCCAGCAGCCCCAAGGCGGGAGGAAACTACGAGCAGTACTTC. It is translated as CASSPKAGGNYEQYF.